A single sample is the source of the 21 T cell receptor beta chains below, sequenced in a study of graft-versus-host responses after intestinal transplantation. Using immunoSEQ multiplex PCR, the repertoire was profiled, and TCRdb retains in-frame clones only, with some absent. The repertoire holds fewer than 90,000 clones, about 94% seen once, with roughly 0.18% in the top ten. No antigen has been assigned to these receptors. Sequencing was performed on unstimulated CD4+ T cells sorted from spleen or lymph node cells, taken before transplant. The source is a human donor who was the organ donor for an intestinal transplant.

This clone showed up just once. The chain combines TRBV28 with TRBJ2-7; 7 positions agree with TRBD1. The germline gives CDR1 MDHEN, CDR2 SYDVKM. V shed 5 bases, J shed 3 bases, and the junction held 7 bases outside the gene matches. The CDR3 extends over 14 amino acids. CDR3 bases: TGTGCCAGCAGTCCTCCCGGACAGGTCTACGAGCAGTACTTC. It translates to CASSPPGQVYEQYF.

The chain links TRBV6-6 to TRBJ2-7; 8 nucleotides match TRBD1. V shed 2 bases and J 4 bases; nucleotides not matched to a gene: 4. The CDR3 has 14 amino acids. CDR1 and CDR2 (germline): MNHNY, SVGAGI (reference sequence). The CDR3 nucleotides read TGTGCCAGCAGTTACGCGGACAGGGTGTACGAGCAGTACTTC. Its translation is CASSYADRVYEQYF.

Details on this clone: The identical CDR3 is also encoded by other nucleotide sequences in the sample. V and J are TRBV2 and TRBJ2-3; 11 bases are shared with TRBD2. The germline CDR1 and CDR2 sequences are SNHLY and FYNNEI. The CDR3 has 18 residues. The V segment lost 6 bases and the J segment 9 bases; nucleotides outside the gene matches: 20. In DNA form, the CDR3 reads TGTGCCAGCAGCGCGCAAAGAGTAGCGGGGGGGTCGAAGGGGACGCAGTATTTT. This gives the protein CASSAQRVAGGSKGTQYF.

The V call is TRBV7-2, the J call TRBJ2-1; D may be TRBD1 or TRBD2 (5 bases each). From germline, CDR1 is SGHTA and CDR2 FQGNSA. The length of the CDR3 is 13 residues. Written as DNA, the CDR3 is TGTGCAAATACCGGAGGTAGGGGTGGTGAGCAGTTCTTC. This codes for CANTGGRGGEQFF.

This clone was seen a single time. V and J are TRBV14 and TRBJ2-7; D possibly corresponds to TRBD2 (5 bases). The V end lost 3 bases, the J end lost 3 bases, and 6 bases lay between the germline ends. Germline CDR1 and CDR2: SGHDN and FVKESK. This CDR3 spans 12 amino acids. The CDR3 DNA reads as TGTGCCAGCAGCCATACTAGCTACGAGCAGTACTTC. Translated, it gives CASSHTSYEQYF.

The CDR3, as DNA: TGTGCCAGTGCATACTACACTGAAGCTTTCTTT. It translates to CASAYYTEAFF. V is TRBV19 and J is TRBJ1-1; D remains unclear. V was shortened by 8 bases and J by 3 bases, with 7 bases between the two germline ends. The germline V gene encodes CDR1 LNHDA and CDR2 SQIVND (reference sequence). The CDR3 contains 11 residues.

J is TRBJ2-2 and V is TRBV4-3; TRBD2 agrees at 9 bases. Germline CDR1 LGHNA, CDR2 YSLEER. Trimming removed 0 bases from V and 3 bases from J; junction bases left unmatched: 11. This CDR3 has 19 amino acids. The CDR3 DNA reads TGCGCCAGCAGCCAAGAATCTCGCGGGGGGGCCTCAGACACCGGGGAGCTGTTTTTT. Translation gives CASSQESRGGASDTGELFF.

This clone came up once. The chain combines TRBV6-1 with TRBJ1-6, with D possibly matching TRBD1 (6 bases). This CDR3 contains 13 residues. CDR1 MNHNS and CDR2 SASEGT come from the germline V gene. V was cut by 10 bases and J by 6 bases, with 13 bases left in between. The CDR3 nucleotides read TGTGCCACCCTGGACAGAGTTAATTCACCCCTCCACTTT. Its translation is CATLDRVNSPLHF.

CDR3 sequence reads: CASSRDSNQPQHF. The CDR3 DNA follows: TGTGCCAGCAGCCGGGACAGCAATCAGCCCCAGCATTTT. V and J are TRBV7-2 and TRBJ1-5, with TRBD1 as a possible D gene (5 bases). The germline V and J ends were trimmed by 5 bases and 1 base, with 6 bases remaining between them. The CDR3 length is 13 residues. Germline lookup yields CDR1 SGHTA and CDR2 FQGNSA.

DNA of the CDR3: TGTGCCAGCAGCGTGCAGGACACGAACACTGAAGCTTTCTTT. Protein: CASSVQDTNTEAFF. V usage is TRBV9 and J usage is TRBJ1-1; perhaps TRBD1 as D (5 bases). This CDR3 is built from 14 residues. V was trimmed by 2 bases and J by 1 base, leaving 9 bases between them. CDR1 SGDLS and CDR2 YYNGEE come from the germline V gene.

The chain uses TRBV7-9 and TRBJ1-4, with D possibly matching TRBD1 (6 bases). Germline lookup yields CDR1 SEHNR and CDR2 FQNEAQ (reference sequence). CDR3 length equals 15 residues. Trimming removed 0 bases at V and 7 bases at J, with 12 bases between. CDR3 region: CASSLASQGGEKLFF. For the CDR3, the DNA is TGTGCCAGCAGCTTAGCGTCACAGGGAGGTGAAAAACTGTTTTTT.

The genes are TRBV5-4 and TRBJ1-3, with TRBD1 matching 9 bases. The CDR3 spans 18 residues. Trimming at V came to 8 bases and at J to 0 bases, leaving 15 bases not matched to a gene. Germline V lookup: CDR1 SGHNT, CDR2 YYREEE (reference sequence). The CDR3: CARLYEPGQGISGNTIYF. The CDR3 bases are TGTGCCAGACTTTACGAACCGGGACAGGGAATCTCTGGAAACACCATATATTTT.

V and J are TRBV27 and TRBJ2-3; 8 positions match TRBD2. The germline CDR1 and CDR2 sequences are MNHEY and SMNVEV (reference sequence). The CDR3 consists of 14 residues. The J segment lost 12 bases and the V segment lost 5 bases, leaving 13 bases of the junction unmatched. CDR3 region: CASSQTPRGGGQYF. The CDR3, as DNA: TGTGCCAGCAGTCAGACACCCCGGGGGGGCGGACAGTATTTT.

The J gene is TRBJ2-2, the V gene TRBV5-1; D ambiguous. V was pared by 0 bases and J by 2 bases, with 5 bases between. This CDR3 comprises 14 residues. CDR1 SGHRS and CDR2 YFSETQ come from the germline V gene. This CDR3 reads CASSLVLNTGELFF. The CDR3 DNA sequence: TGCGCCAGCAGCTTGGTCCTCAACACCGGGGAGCTGTTTTTT.

V usage is TRBV2 and J usage is TRBJ2-4; D unclear. The length of the CDR3 is 14 residues. The V and J ends lost 3 bases and 1 base respectively, with 7 bases between them. Per germline, CDR1 SNHLY and CDR2 FYNNEI. The CDR3 DNA reads as TGTGCCAGCAGTGACATACTGGCCAAAAACATTCAGTACTTC. Translation gives CASSDILAKNIQYF.

The rearrangement uses TRBV7-8 and TRBJ2-5; D is unclear. The CDR3 is 14 residues long. With 2 bases removed from V and 1 base from J, the gap between germline ends came to 8 bases. Per germline, CDR1 SGHVS and CDR2 FQNEAQ. The CDR3 loop reads CASSLSGLQETQYF. CDR3 bases: TGTGCCAGCAGCTTATCCGGGCTCCAAGAGACCCAGTACTTC.

The CDR3 protein is CASSSSTVLNGPNTEAFF. The CDR3 DNA reads TGCGCCAGCAGCTCGTCGACAGTGCTGAACGGACCAAACACTGAAGCTTTCTTT. The J gene is TRBJ1-1, the V gene TRBV5-1; TRBD1 might be the D (5 bases). The CDR3 runs to 18 residues. Trimming removed 3 bases from V and 2 bases from J, with 23 bases in between. Germline V gives CDR1 SGHRS, CDR2 YFSETQ. Full variable domain (outside the CDR3, taken from reference TRBV5-1 and TRBJ1-1): KAGVTQTPRYLIKTRGQQVTLSCSPISGHRSVSWYQQTPGQGLQFLFEYFSETQRNKGNFPGRFSGRQFSNSRSEMNVSTLELGDSALYLCASSSSTVLNGPNTEAFFGQGTRLTVV.

This CDR3 is CASSPKTSTGELFF. CDR3 DNA sequence: TGTGCCAGCAGCCCGAAGACATCCACCGGGGAGCTGTTTTTT. The chain has TRBV7-2 and TRBJ2-2, with no clear D. The CDR3 length is 14 residues. V lost 5 bases and J 4 bases, leaving 11 bases between the germline ends. Germline loops: CDR1 SGHTA, CDR2 FQGNSA.

This clone was counted once. The gene calls are TRBV11-3 and TRBJ1-1; D gene uncertain. The ends were cut back, 1 base at V and 6 bases at J, with 9 bases in the middle. From germline, CDR1 is SGHNT and CDR2 YENEEA. This CDR3 is 13 amino acids long. The CDR3 sequence is CASSLGIGSEAFF. CDR3 in DNA: TGTGCCAGCAGCTTAGGTATAGGGTCTGAAGCTTTCTTT.

The chain has TRBV28 and TRBJ2-5; TRBD1 is a possible D gene (6 bases). The germline gives CDR1 MDHEN, CDR2 SYDVKM. The germline V and J ends were trimmed by 8 bases and 3 bases, with 13 bases remaining between them. The CDR3 sequence is 13 residues long. In DNA form, the CDR3 reads TGTGCCAGCGATAACCGGACAGAAGAGACCCAGTACTTC. Translation: CASDNRTEETQYF. The whole variable domain, remainder taken from reference TRBV28 and TRBJ2-5, is DVKVTQSSRYLVKRTGEKVFLECVQDMDHENMFWYRQDPGLGLRLIYFSYDVKMKEKGDIPEGYSVSREKKERFSLILESASTNQTSMYLCASDNRTEETQYFGPGTRLLVL.

Comment on this clone: Other DNA sequences in the same sample also yield this CDR3. The chain joins TRBV6-5 to TRBJ2-5; D unresolved. Trimming removed 2 bases at V and 4 bases at J, with 2 bases between. This CDR3 has 11 residues. Germline V gene data show CDR1 as MNHEY and CDR2 as SVGAGI. CDR3: CASSYGETQYF. CDR3 DNA sequence: TGTGCCAGCAGTTACGGAGAGACCCAGTACTTC.